This T cell receptor (beta chain) was identified in a study of regulatory T cells in long-lasting Graves disease. About the study: Graves' cases, newly diagnosed, had used antithyroid drugs under 3 months.

The sample holds many counts of this clonotype. Building the TCR beta libraries relied on iRepertoire HTBI primers, and CDR3 regions underwent Arm-PCR. TCRdb processed the multiplex PCR reads anew with MiXCR; each CDR3 protein has one entry. The sample holds 200,000 to 250,000 distinct CDR3 sequences, around 19% seen once. The time point is: newly diagnosed GD, antithyroid drugs for less than 3 months. The TCR library was prepared using RNA isolated from PBMCs. V lost 1 base to trimming and J lost 1 base, with 8 bases between them. The CDR3 runs to 15 residues. The germline V gene has CDR1 SEHNR and CDR2 FQNEAQ (reference sequence). A further study also used this sample, focusing on T cells in Graves' hyperthyroidism and ophthalmopathy.

The receptor comes from a woman aged 25 to 39 with Graves disease. This sequence joins TRBV7-9 and TRBJ2-1; TRBD2 might be the D (5 bases). The specimen comprised peripheral blood mononuclear cells (PBMCs), sampled at new diagnosis, from a patient treated with antithyroid drugs. The DNA of the CDR3 is TGTGCCAGCAGCTTAGACGGACTTTCCTACAATGAGCAGTTCTTC. This codes for CASSLDGLSYNEQFF.